The 3 T cell receptor beta chains below all came from one sample that was sequenced in a study of blood T cells in healthy people across ages. A second PCR of roughly 7 to 11 cycles used a sample-barcoded 5' primer and a J-beta primer mix. TCRdb called the 5' RACE reads again in MiXCR, with one record for every CDR3 protein. The sample includes around 1,900,000 distinct CDR3 sequences, roughly 43% seen only once; the top ten take 23%. The sample comprised blood. These receptors all come from a human donor in good health.

The V gene is TRBV16, the J gene TRBJ1-2; D gene unclear. The length of the CDR3 is 12 residues. The V gene's germline CDR1 is KGHSY and CDR2 FQNENV. V was clipped by 5 bases and J by 12 bases, with 16 bases between them. CDR3 residues: CASSEKGQSNTF. CDR3 nucleotide sequence: TGTGCCAGCAGCGAAAAAGGGCAATCTAACACCTTC.

A note on this clonotype: A junction boundary mismatches the germline segment, possibly from a read error. The genes are TRBV4-2 and TRBJ2-3; D is perhaps TRBD2 (5 bases). The CDR3 spans 16 residues. Germline lookup yields CDR1 LGHNA and CDR2 YNFKEQ. In DNA, the CDR3 is TGTGCCAGCAGTCAAGTAGAGGCTGAGGGTGGAGATACGCAGTATTTT. It encodes CASSQVEAEGGDTQYF.

Here the CDR3 DNA reads TGTGCCAGCAGCAACCGTAGAACCCAGTACTTC. As protein: CASSNRRTQYF. The chain uses TRBV7-2 and TRBJ2-5; D ambiguous. The CDR3 covers 11 residues. V was cut by 5 bases and J by 8 bases, with 9 bases left in between. CDR1 is SGHTA, CDR2 FQGNSA, per germline. The full variable domain, in which reference TRBV7-2 and TRBJ2-5 provide the parts outside the CDR3, is GAGVSQSPSNKVTEKGKDVELRCDPISGHTALYWYRQSLGQGLEFLIYFQGNSAPDKSGLPSDRFSAERTGGSVSTLTIQRTQQEDSAVYLCASSNRRTQYFGPGTRLLVL.